This T cell receptor (beta chain) was observed in a study of T cell responses to AZD1222 COVID-19 vaccine. Study-level results: The sample set comprised mostly white British donors with more females, and clonal diversity was possibly underestimated.

Turning to this clone: Its antigen is not known.

The CDR3 runs 14 residues. CDR1 is ENHRY, CDR2 SYGVKD, per germline. The ends lost 2 bases at V and 7 bases at J; junction bases unmatched: 2. Generated by immunoSEQ multiplex PCR, the TCRdb table keeps only in-frame clones and is missing some. The sample lists 170,000 or so clones, around nine tenths occurring once. The material sequenced was peripheral blood, taken on day 0 of AZD1222 vaccination. This chain connects TRBV10-3 to TRBJ1-4, with 9 bases lining up with TRBD1. This TCR came from an adult in good health. The CDR3: CAISEGDRVEKLFF. The CDR3 bases are TGTGCCATCAGTGAGGGGGACAGGGTTGAAAAACTGTTTTTT.